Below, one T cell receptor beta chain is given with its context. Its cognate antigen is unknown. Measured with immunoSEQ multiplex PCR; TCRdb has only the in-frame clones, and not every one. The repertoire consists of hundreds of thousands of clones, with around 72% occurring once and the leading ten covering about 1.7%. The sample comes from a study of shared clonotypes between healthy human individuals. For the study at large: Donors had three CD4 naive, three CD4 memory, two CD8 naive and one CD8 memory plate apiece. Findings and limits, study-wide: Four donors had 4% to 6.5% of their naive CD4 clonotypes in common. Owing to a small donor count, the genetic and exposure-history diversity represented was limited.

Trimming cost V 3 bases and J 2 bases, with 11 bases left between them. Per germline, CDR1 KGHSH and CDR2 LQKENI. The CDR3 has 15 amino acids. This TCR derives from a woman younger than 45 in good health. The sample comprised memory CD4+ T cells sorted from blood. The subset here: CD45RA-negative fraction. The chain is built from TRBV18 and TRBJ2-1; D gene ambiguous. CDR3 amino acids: CASSPLGQAYNEQFF. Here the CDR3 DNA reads TGTGCCAGCTCACCCCTTGGGCAGGCCTACAATGAGCAGTTCTTC.